These T cell receptor beta chains were read from a single sample in a study of Graves' ophthalmopathy and Graves' hyperthyroidism. One entry per CDR3 protein, called by TCRdb with MiXCR from the multiplex PCR reads. The sample records about 370,000 distinct CDR3 sequences, 15% to 20% being singletons. The sequenced material came from peripheral blood. The receptors stem from an adult woman with stable Graves' hyperthyroidism. The CDR3 runs from the conserved cysteine through the conserved F or W. A D gene is named only where the DNA matches it firmly. Clone size is not always given. Where it is, it says once, few, many or a class for expanded clones.

TRBV12-5	TRBJ2-7	15	NA	NA	TGTGCTAGTGGTAAACCGGGCCAGGGCATCTACGAGCAGTACTTC	CASGKPGQGIYEQYF
TRBV20-1	TRBJ1-5	12	many	NA	TGCAGTGCTAGCACAGCCAATCAGCCCCAGCATTTT	CSASTANQPQHF
TRBV7-2	TRBJ2-7	14	many	TRBD1	TGTGCCAGCAGCTCCGGGACAGGACCTTACGAGCAGTACTTC	CASSSGTGPYEQYF
TRBV10-3	TRBJ2-7	13	many	NA	TGTGCCACCGAGGAGACAGACTCCTACGAGCAGTACTTC	CATEETDSYEQYF
TRBV11-2	TRBJ2-4	18	many	TRBD2	TGTGCCAGCAGCCCCCCGTGGCGGGAGATCCCCGGAGGAAACATTCAGTACTTC	CASSPPWREIPGGNIQYF
TRBV27	TRBJ1-2	19	many	NA	TGTGCCAGCAGTTATCTTGGGGGAGGGACTGGTTACACCAACTATGGCTACACCTTC	CASSYLGGGTGYTNYGYTF
TRBV7-3	TRBJ2-6	15	many	NA	TGTGCCAGCAGCTTAGGAACCTCTGGGGCCAACGTCCTGACTTTC	CASSLGTSGANVLTF
TRBV6-2/TRBV6-3	TRBJ2-7	15	NA	NA	TGTGCCAGCAGTTATAGTAGGGTACAGGTCTACGATCAGTACTTC	CASSYSRVQVYDQYF
TRBV7-2	TRBJ2-7	14	NA	TRBD2	TGTGCCAGCAGCTTCAAGCGGGAGGGCTACGAGCAGTACTTC	CASSFKREGYEQYF
TRBV27	TRBJ2-7	13	few	NA	TGTGCCAGCAGTTTTAGATATGGTTACGAGCAGTACTTC	CASSFRYGYEQYF
TRBV5-1	TRBJ2-2	14	NA	NA	TGCGCCAGCAAAATTGGCGGCCCGGCCGGGGAGCTGTTTTTT	CASKIGGPAGELFF
TRBV20-1	TRBJ2-7	13	many	NA	TGCAGTGCTCAACTAGATTTCTCCAGCGAGCAGTACTTC	CSAQLDFSSEQYF
TRBV18	TRBJ2-5	14	many	NA	TGTGCCAGCTCACCAGTCACAGCTCAAGAGACCCAGTACTTC	CASSPVTAQETQYF
TRBV20-1	TRBJ2-7	14	many	NA	TGCAGTGCTACCCCGGGATCTCAAATCCACGAGCAGTACTTC	CSATPGSQIHEQYF
TRBV5-1	TRBJ2-3	13	many	NA	TGCGCCAGCAGCTTGCAGGGTACAGATACGCAGTATTTT	CASSLQGTDTQYF
TRBV11-2	TRBJ2-7	16	many	NA	TGTGCCAGCAGCTTAGAAGGGTCAAGGAGAATCTACGAGCAGTACTTC	CASSLEGSRRIYEQYF
TRBV9	TRBJ2-4	16	many	NA	TGTGCCAGCAGCGTCAGGCTAATTGGGTCGGAGAACATTCAGTACTTC	CASSVRLIGSENIQYF
TRBV9	TRBJ2-5	14	many	NA	TGTGCCAGCAGTGAGCAGGGATCCCAAGAGACCCAGTACTTC	CASSEQGSQETQYF
TRBV25-1	TRBJ2-2	15	many	TRBD1	TGTGCCAGCAGTGCCTCCGGGACAGAAGTCGGGGAGCTGTTTTTT	CASSASGTEVGELFF
TRBV18	TRBJ2-2	14	many	NA	TGTGCCAGCGTGCCAACAGGGATCACCGGGGAGCTGTTTTTT	CASVPTGITGELFF
TRBV25-1	TRBJ1-6	15	NA	NA	TGTGCCAGCAGTGATGCAGGACAGTCTAATTCACCCCTCCACTTT	CASSDAGQSNSPLHF
TRBV6-5	TRBJ2-7	14	NA	TRBD2	TGTGCCAGCAGTTACGTCGGGGGAGGGTACGAGCAGTACTTC	CASSYVGGGYEQYF
TRBV29-1	TRBJ1-2	11	NA	NA	TGCTCTACTTATGGGGACTATGGCTACACCTTC	CSTYGDYGYTF
TRBV2	TRBJ2-7	14	many	NA	TGTGCCAGCAGTGAAGGGCCGGGTCCCTACGAGCAGTACTTC	CASSEGPGPYEQYF
TRBV11-2	TRBJ1-1	13	many	NA	TGTGCCAGCAGCTTGTCGTGGGACACTGAAGCTTTCTTT	CASSLSWDTEAFF
TRBV28	TRBJ1-1	16	few	TRBD1	TGTGCCAGCAGTACGACAGGGTGGGTTAAGAACACTGAAGCTTTCTTT	CASSTTGWVKNTEAFF
TRBV20-1	TRBJ2-4	17	many	TRBD2	TGCAGTGCTAGAGATCTAGGCCTAGCGGGGGCCAAAACCATTCAGTACTTC	CSARDLGLAGAKTIQYF
TRBV6-5	TRBJ2-7	16	many	TRBD2	TGTGCCAGCAGTTACTCCCCGACTAGCGGAAGGTACGAGCAGTACTTC	CASSYSPTSGRYEQYF
TRBV10-3	TRBJ1-1	13	many	NA	TGTGCCATCAGTGACTTCCGAGGCACTGAAGCTTTCTTT	CAISDFRGTEAFF
TRBV30	TRBJ1-1	14	NA	NA	TGTGCCTGGACACCGGGACGGCCGAACACTGAAGCTTTCTTT	CAWTPGRPNTEAFF
TRBV28	TRBJ1-5	15	many	NA	TGTGCCAGCAGTCCCCGGGACGGTAGCAATCAGCCCCAGCATTTT	CASSPRDGSNQPQHF
TRBV4-3	TRBJ2-2	18	NA	TRBD2	TGCGCCAGCAGCCTAGGACTAGCGGGAGGGTCGGGCACCGGGGAGCTGTGTTTT	CASSLGLAGGSGTGELCF
TRBV4-1	TRBJ1-1	15	many	NA	TGCGCCAGCAGCCAAGATACTAGGGGCTCCTCTGAAGCTTTCTTT	CASSQDTRGSSEAFF
TRBV7-2	TRBJ2-5	13	many	TRBD2	TGTGCCAGCTTAGCGGGAGGGCAAGAGACCCAGTACTTC	CASLAGGQETQYF
TRBV6-1	TRBJ1-5	16	few	NA	TGTGCCAGCAGTGAAGAGATCGGAACAGCCCTCCAGCCCCAGCATTTT	CASSEEIGTALQPQHF
TRBV19	TRBJ2-2	14	many	TRBD2	TGTGCCAGTTCGCGACTAGCCGTGACCGGGGAGCTGTTTTTT	CASSRLAVTGELFF
TRBV7-2	TRBJ1-2	14	many	NA	TGTGCCAGCAGCTTAGTTCGTGGCCAACTTGGCTACACCTTC	CASSLVRGQLGYTF
TRBV28	TRBJ2-7	12	many	TRBD1	TGTGCCACAACAGGGGGTCACTACGAGCAGTACTTC	CATTGGHYEQYF
TRBV12-3/TRBV12-4	TRBJ2-7	15	many	NA	TGTGCCAGCAGTTTAGCGATATCGGGACACGACGAGCAGTACTTC	CASSLAISGHDEQYF
TRBV19	TRBJ1-5	14	many	TRBD1	TGTGCCAGTAGCCGGGACAGGCCCAATCAGCCCCAGCATTTT	CASSRDRPNQPQHF
TRBV20-1	TRBJ2-7	15	many	NA	TGCAGTGCTAGAGATCTTGCTAGCGCCTCCTACGAGCAGTACTTC	CSARDLASASYEQYF
TRBV28	TRBJ2-5	16	few	TRBD2	TGTGCCAGCAGTTTTCAGAGCGGGAGCGCAGGAGAGACCCAGTACTTC	CASSFQSGSAGETQYF
TRBV6-6	TRBJ1-1	13	many	NA	TGTGCCAGCAGTTACGACCTTGACACTGAAGCTTTCTTT	CASSYDLDTEAFF
TRBV20-1	TRBJ1-5	14	many	NA	TGCAGTGTTATCAGAGAGGGGTTCAATCAGCCCCAGCATTTT	CSVIREGFNQPQHF
TRBV12-3/TRBV12-4	TRBJ2-2	15	many	TRBD2	TGTGCCAGCCGGAGCAGCGGGAGGGCCCCCGGGGAGCTGTTTTTT	CASRSSGRAPGELFF
TRBV12-3/TRBV12-4	TRBJ1-3	14	NA	NA	TGTGCCAGCAGCCCCTTAAGCCAGAGAAACACCATATATTTT	CASSPLSQRNTIYF
TRBV7-9	TRBJ2-7	14	NA	NA	TGTGCCAGCAGCGCATCAGGGGCTTGGGTCAAGCAGTACTTC	CASSASGAWVKQYF